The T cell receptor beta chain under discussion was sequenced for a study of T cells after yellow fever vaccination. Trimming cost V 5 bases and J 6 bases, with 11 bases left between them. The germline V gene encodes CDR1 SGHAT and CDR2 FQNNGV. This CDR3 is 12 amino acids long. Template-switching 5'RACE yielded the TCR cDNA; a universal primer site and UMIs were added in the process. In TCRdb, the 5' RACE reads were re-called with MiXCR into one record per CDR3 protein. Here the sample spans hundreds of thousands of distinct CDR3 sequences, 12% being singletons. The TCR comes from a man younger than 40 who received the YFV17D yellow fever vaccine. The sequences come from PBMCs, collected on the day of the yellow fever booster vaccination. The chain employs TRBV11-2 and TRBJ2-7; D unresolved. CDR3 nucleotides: TGTGCCAGCAGCGTTAGGACGCTCGAGCAGTACTTC. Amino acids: CASSVRTLEQYF.